The rows below give T cell receptor beta chains drawn from one sample of a study of CD8 T cells in Susac syndrome. Each CDR3 protein is one row after TCRdb ran MiXCR on the immunoSEQ multiplex PCR reads. The sample has approximately 190,000 distinct CDR3 sequences, under 97% seen once. The specimen sequenced was CD4+ T cells from PBMCs. All receptors derive from a human donor with Susac syndrome. Each CDR3 is given with its conserved first and last residue. D genes are given only for firm matches. A row's size may be missing; if present it is once, few, many or a size class.

clone_size j_call v_call d_call cdr3_nt cdr3_aa
NA TRBJ1-2 TRBV3-1 NA TGTGCCAGCAGCCAAGGAGAATCTGTACTCTTC CASSQGESVLF
NA TRBJ1-5 TRBV20-1 NA TGCAGTGCTAGAGATCACGGTAGTGATCAGCCCCAGCATTTT CSARDHGSDQPQHF
NA TRBJ1-1 TRBV4-3 NA TGCGCCAGCAGCCAATGGTGGCAGGGGAACACTGAAGCTTTCTTT CASSQWWQGNTEAFF
NA TRBJ2-5 TRBV29-1 NA TGCAGCGTTGAAGATTTCGGGGGCGGGGAGACCCAGTACTTC CSVEDFGGGETQYF
NA TRBJ2-7 TRBV27 NA TGTGCCAGCAGCGTCCCGGGCGTCCCCCACGAGCAGTACTTC CASSVPGVPHEQYF
NA TRBJ2-5 TRBV18 NA TGTGCCAGCTCACCACCGACGAGGGGTCCCTTCCAGACCCAGTACTTC CASSPPTRGPFQTQYF
NA TRBJ2-2 TRBV5-1 NA TGCGCCAGCAGCTTGTCGCAGGGGGGGACCGGGGAGCTGTTTTTT CASSLSQGGTGELFF
NA TRBJ2-5 TRBV29-1 NA TGCAGCCTGACTGGACCATCAGAGACCCAGTACTTC CSLTGPSETQYF
NA TRBJ1-2 TRBV5-6 NA TGTGCCAGCAGCTCCCTTGGGGACGAAGATAACTATGGCTACACCTTC CASSSLGDEDNYGYTF
NA TRBJ2-3 TRBV7-9 NA TGTGCCAGCAGCGCGCCCCAGGGCCTCGCAGATACGCAGTATTTT CASSAPQGLADTQYF
NA TRBJ2-5 TRBV18 NA TGTGCCAGCTCAACGACAGTGTTTCAAGAGACCCAGTACTTC CASSTTVFQETQYF
few TRBJ2-3 TRBV9 NA TGTGCCAGCAGCGTAGTCCCTAGCAGGACAGATACGCAGTATTTT CASSVVPSRTDTQYF
NA TRBJ2-1 TRBV5-1 NA TGCGCCAGCAGCCCCGTGGTGGGGTACAATGAGCAGTTCTTC CASSPVVGYNEQFF
NA TRBJ2-7 TRBV29-1 NA TGCAGCGTGGGGGAAAATGGTCGCTCCTACGAGCAGTACTTC CSVGENGRSYEQYF
NA TRBJ2-7 TRBV7-2 NA TGTGCCAGCAGCGCCGACAACTACGAGCAGTACTTC CASSADNYEQYF
NA TRBJ1-1 TRBV6-1 NA TGTGCCAGCAGTGAACCGGGGCCATTGAACACTGAAGCTTTCTTT CASSEPGPLNTEAFF
NA TRBJ2-5 TRBV3-1 TRBD1 TGTGCCAGCAGCCATGAGGGACAGAAAGAGACCCAGTACTTC CASSHEGQKETQYF
NA TRBJ2-5 TRBV19 TRBD2 TGTGCCAGTAGTATGGGACTAGCGGGACCTCAAGAGACCCAGTACTTC CASSMGLAGPQETQYF